The TCR beta chain described here comes from a study of OX40 agonist ivuxolimab in advanced cancers. Study information: From 23 to 79 years was the age range, with a mean of around 60 years, and 65% to 90% were male. Three patients showed partial responses: one hepatocellular carcinoma and two cutaneous melanoma cases.

Per germline, CDR1 MDHEN and CDR2 SYDVKM. V was shortened by 6 bases and J by 3 bases, with 9 bases between the two germline ends. There are 12 residues in the CDR3. Points on this clone: Antigen unknown.

The study's findings and limits: It was not determined which antigens were specifically recognized by the peripheral T cells that had undergone clonal expansion. At 0.1 to 3.0 mg/kg, clonal expansion of CD4+ and CD8+ blood T cells had occurred by week 6.

Assay: immunoSEQ multiplex PCR; the TCRdb copy retains only in-frame clones and omits some. This sample has about 79,000 clones, with more than 85% found just once. Specimen: CD4+ or CD8+ T cells sorted from blood, collected in a trial of the OX40 agonist ivuxolimab. The clonotype comes from an adult with an advanced solid tumor such as melanoma, head and neck, liver or kidney cancer. The J gene is TRBJ2-7, the V gene TRBV28; no reliable D call. CDR3 DNA sequence: TGTGCCAGCAGCCCAGCTCACTACGAGCAGTACTTC. Translated: CASSPAHYEQYF.